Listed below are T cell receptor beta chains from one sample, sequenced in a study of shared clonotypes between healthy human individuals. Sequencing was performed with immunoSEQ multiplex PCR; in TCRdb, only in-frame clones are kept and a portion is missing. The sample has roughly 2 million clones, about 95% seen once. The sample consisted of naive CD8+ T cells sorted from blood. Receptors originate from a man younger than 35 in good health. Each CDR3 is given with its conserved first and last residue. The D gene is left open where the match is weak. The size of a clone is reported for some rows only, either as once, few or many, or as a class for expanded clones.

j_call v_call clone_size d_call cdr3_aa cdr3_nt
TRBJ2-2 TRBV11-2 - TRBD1 CASSPGQGQAGELFF TGTGCCAGCAGCCCCGGACAGGGGCAGGCCGGGGAGCTGTTTTTT
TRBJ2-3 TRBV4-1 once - CASSQIAAITDTQYF TGCGCCAGCAGCCAAATAGCGGCAATCACAGATACGCAGTATTTT
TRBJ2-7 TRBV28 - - CASSTYEQYF TGTGCCAGCTCAACCTACGAGCAGTACTTC
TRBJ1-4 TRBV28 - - CASSLPRREGEKLFF TGTGCCAGCAGTTTACCCCGCAGGGAGGGTGAAAAACTGTTTTTT
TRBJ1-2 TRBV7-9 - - CASTQPAKSYGYTF TGTGCCAGCACCCAACCGGCCAAGAGCTATGGCTACACCTTC
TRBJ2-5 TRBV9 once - CASSSRHTQPQETQYF TGTGCCAGCAGCAGCAGGCACACACAACCCCAAGAGACCCAGTACTTC
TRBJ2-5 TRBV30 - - CAWSEGSVEETQYF TGTGCCTGGAGTGAGGGGAGCGTTGAAGAGACCCAGTACTTC
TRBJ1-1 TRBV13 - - CASSPGGSGETEAFF TGTGCCAGCAGCCCGGGGGGGTCCGGTGAAACTGAAGCTTTCTTT
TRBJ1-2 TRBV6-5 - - CASSYGGRDYGYTF TGTGCCAGCAGTTACGGAGGGAGGGACTATGGCTACACCTTC
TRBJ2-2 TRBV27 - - CASSYGAGGELFF TGTGCCAGCAGTTATGGGGCCGGCGGGGAGCTGTTTTTT
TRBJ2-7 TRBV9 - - CASSVGAGSYEQYF TGTGCCAGCAGCGTAGGGGCAGGCTCCTACGAGCAGTACTTC
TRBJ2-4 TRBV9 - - CASSVEGSAKNIQYF TGTGCCAGCAGCGTAGAGGGCTCAGCCAAAAACATTCAGTACTTC
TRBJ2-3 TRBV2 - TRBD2 CASSLAGGPETQYF TGTGCCAGCAGTCTAGCGGGAGGGCCTGAGACGCAGTATTTT
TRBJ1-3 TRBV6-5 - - CASSYSRDGNTIYF TGTGCCAGCAGTTACTCACGAGATGGAAACACCATATATTTT
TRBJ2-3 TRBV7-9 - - CASSSPLPPNGDTQYF TGTGCCAGCAGCTCCCCTCTGCCCCCGAACGGGGATACGCAGTATTTT
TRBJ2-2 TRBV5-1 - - CASSLAGELFF TGCGCCAGCAGCTTAGCCGGGGAGCTGTTTTTT
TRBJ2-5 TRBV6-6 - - CASSLGVQETQYF TGTGCCAGCAGTTTGGGGGTGCAAGAGACCCAGTACTTC
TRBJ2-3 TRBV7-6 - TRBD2 CASSQLADTDTQYF TGTGCCAGCAGTCAACTAGCGGACACAGATACGCAGTATTTT
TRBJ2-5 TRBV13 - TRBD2 CASSLEAGGPRWETQYF TGTGCCAGCAGCTTAGAAGCGGGAGGGCCTCGTTGGGAGACCCAGTACTTC
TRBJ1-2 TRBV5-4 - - CASSLDRNYGYTF TGTGCCAGCAGCTTAGACAGGAACTATGGCTACACCTTC
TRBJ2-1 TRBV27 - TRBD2 CASSFMASGGVYNEQFF TGTGCCAGCAGTTTTATGGCTAGCGGGGGGGTGTACAATGAGCAGTTCTTC
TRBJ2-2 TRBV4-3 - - CASSQESLFAEINTGELFF TGCGCCAGCAGCCAAGAGTCCCTTTTTGCGGAGATAAACACCGGGGAGCTGTTTTTT